The 11 T cell receptor beta chains below all came from one sample that was sequenced in a study of OX40 agonist ivuxolimab in advanced cancers. Receptors were amplified or captured by the immunoSEQ multiplex PCR assay. The table was pulled from immuneACCESS by TCRdb, which kept in-frame rearrangements only. Such tables lose some clones; where checked, under half of the loss comes from unresolved V genes, and the rest has no known cause. Here the sample has some 5,100 clones; approximately 66% occur a single time. Jointly, the top ten make up 65% to 75% of the sample. Material: CD4+ or CD8+ T cells sorted from blood, obtained in a trial of the OX40 agonist ivuxolimab. The receptor source for this set is an adult with an advanced solid tumor such as melanoma, head and neck, liver or kidney cancer.

The chain joins TRBV11-1 to TRBJ2-2; D gene uncertain. This CDR3 comprises 14 residues. Trimming removed 1 base from V and 0 bases from J, with 3 bases in between. Germline V CDR1 and CDR2: SGHAT, FQDESV (reference sequence). In nucleotides, the CDR3 is TGTGCCAGCAGCTTAGTGACGAACACCGGGGAGCTGTTTTTT. It yields the protein CASSLVTNTGELFF.

The chain joins TRBV10-3 to TRBJ2-3; 8 nucleotides align to TRBD2. This CDR3 is built from 18 residues. Germline V gene data show CDR1 as ENHRY and CDR2 as SYGVKD. The trim removed 0 bases at V and 2 bases at J, leaving 10 bases unmatched. For the CDR3, the DNA is TGTGCCATCAGTGAGTCGATTCCGGGGGGGCCCCACACAGATACGCAGTATTTT. It encodes CAISESIPGGPHTDTQYF.

The V call is TRBV19, the J call TRBJ1-5; unclear D gene. CDR1 and CDR2 from the germline V gene are LNHDA and SQIVND (reference sequence). The CDR3 sequence is 15 residues long. V lost 3 bases to trimming and J lost 6 bases, with 15 bases between them. This CDR3 reads CASSIPSLASQPQHF. The DNA of the CDR3 is TGTGCCAGTAGTATCCCCTCCCTGGCAAGTCAGCCCCAGCATTTT.

The chain joins TRBV15 to TRBJ2-4; 10 bases map to TRBD1. The CDR3 covers 18 residues. V was pared by 0 bases and J by 6 bases, with 11 bases of the junction left unmatched. Germline V CDR1 and CDR2: LNHNV, YYDKDF (reference sequence). The DNA of the CDR3 is TGTGCCACCAGCAGAGATGCCGTCGACAGGGGGCCAGGAAACATTCAGTACTTC. Its protein product is CATSRDAVDRGPGNIQYF.

J is TRBJ1-4 and V is TRBV7-9; D unresolved. This CDR3 spans 13 amino acids. The ends were cut back, 5 bases at V and 6 bases at J, with 10 bases in the middle. Germline V gene sequence: CDR1 SEHNR, CDR2 FQNEAQ (reference sequence). CDR3 region: CASSPWVDEKLFF. DNA for the CDR3: TGTGCCAGCAGCCCATGGGTGGATGAAAAACTGTTTTTT.

Concerning this clone: At one boundary the junction diverges from the germline segment, which might be a read error. The chain couples TRBV5-1 to TRBJ1-1; tentative D call: TRBD1 (5 bases). Germline V lookup: CDR1 SGHRS, CDR2 YFSETQ. The CDR3 contains 13 residues. The CDR3: CASRLDMNTEAFF. As DNA, the CDR3 is TGCGCCAGCAGATTGGACATGAACACTGAAGCTTTCTTT.

This clone is labeled medium-sized. CDR3 bases: TGTGCCAGCGGTTCAAACAGGGGAGGCATCGCCTACGAGCAGTACTTC. This encodes CASGSNRGGIAYEQYF. The rearrangement joins TRBV27 to TRBJ2-7; tentative D call: TRBD1 (7 bases). The length of the CDR3 is 16 residues. Per the germline V gene, CDR1 is MNHEY and CDR2 is SMNVEV (reference sequence). V was trimmed by 8 bases and J by 2 bases, leaving 22 bases between them.

The rearrangement joins TRBV27 to TRBJ1-4; D is unclear. Germline CDR1 and CDR2: MNHEY and SMNVEV (reference sequence). This CDR3 is 17 amino acids long. V lost 3 bases and J 3 bases, leaving 17 bases between the germline ends. CDR3 bases: TGTGCCAGCAGTTTTCTCCGAAATGGGGAAGCTAATGAAAAACTGTTTTTT. Its protein is CASSFLRNGEANEKLFF.

The chain couples TRBV19 to TRBJ2-7, with 9 bases matching TRBD1. The V and J ends lost 6 bases and 4 bases, in that order; junction bases with no gene match: 10. The CDR3 totals 15 residues. Germline values: CDR1 LNHDA, CDR2 SQIVND (reference sequence). The CDR3: CASSLSPGTGYEQYF. In DNA, the CDR3 is TGTGCCAGTAGCCTCAGTCCCGGGACAGGGTACGAGCAGTACTTC.

V usage is TRBV6-1 and J usage is TRBJ2-7; possibly TRBD1 for D (5 bases). The germline V gene encodes CDR1 MNHNS and CDR2 SASEGT. The V end lost 6 bases, the J end lost 2 bases, and 11 bases lay between the germline ends. The CDR3 sequence is 13 residues long. The chain's CDR3 is CASRQDGAYEQYF. In DNA form, the CDR3 reads TGTGCCAGCAGACAGGACGGAGCCTACGAGCAGTACTTC.

The J gene is TRBJ2-7, the V gene TRBV4-1; D is undetermined. The V end was cut by 0 bases, the J end by 4 bases, with 4 bases between. The CDR3 totals 12 residues. Germline values: CDR1 MGHRA, CDR2 YSYEKL. CDR3 DNA: TGCGCCAGCAGCCAAGATCAATACGAGCAGTACTTC. Its translation: CASSQDQYEQYF.